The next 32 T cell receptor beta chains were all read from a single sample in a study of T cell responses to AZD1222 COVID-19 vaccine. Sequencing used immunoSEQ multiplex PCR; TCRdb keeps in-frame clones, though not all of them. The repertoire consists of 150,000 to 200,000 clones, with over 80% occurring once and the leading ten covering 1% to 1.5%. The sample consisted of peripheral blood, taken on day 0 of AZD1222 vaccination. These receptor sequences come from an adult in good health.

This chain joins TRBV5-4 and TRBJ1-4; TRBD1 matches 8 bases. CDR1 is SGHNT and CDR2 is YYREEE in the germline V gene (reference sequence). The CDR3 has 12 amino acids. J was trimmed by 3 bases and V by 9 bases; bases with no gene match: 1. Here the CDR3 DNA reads TGTGCCACGGGACAGGCTAATGAAAAACTGTTTTTT. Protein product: CATGQANEKLFF.

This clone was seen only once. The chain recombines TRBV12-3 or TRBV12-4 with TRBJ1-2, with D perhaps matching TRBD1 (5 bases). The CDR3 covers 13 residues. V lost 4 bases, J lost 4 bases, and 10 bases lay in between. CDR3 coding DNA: TGTGCCAGCAGTTCTACAGGTACCTATGGCTACACCTTC. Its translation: CASSSTGTYGYTF.

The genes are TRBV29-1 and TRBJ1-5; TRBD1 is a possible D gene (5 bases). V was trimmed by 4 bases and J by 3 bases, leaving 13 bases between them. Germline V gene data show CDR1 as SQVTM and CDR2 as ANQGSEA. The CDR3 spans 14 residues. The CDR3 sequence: CSVVIGGSNQPQHF. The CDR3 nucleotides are TGCAGCGTTGTAATTGGGGGGTCCAATCAGCCCCAGCATTTT.

CDR3 in DNA: TGCGCCAGCAGCCAAGATCCCGGGTATAATTCACCCCTCCACTTT. Its translation: CASSQDPGYNSPLHF. This rearrangement joins TRBV4-3 to TRBJ1-6; D not certain. The germline V gene encodes CDR1 LGHNA and CDR2 YSLEER. Between the trimmed V and J ends, which lost 0 bases and 4 bases, there was a span of 7 bases. This CDR3 has 15 residues.

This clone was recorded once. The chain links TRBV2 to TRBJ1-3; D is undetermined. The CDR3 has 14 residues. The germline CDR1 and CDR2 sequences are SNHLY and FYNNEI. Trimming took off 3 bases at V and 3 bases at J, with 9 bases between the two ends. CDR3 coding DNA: TGTGCCAGCAGTGACCCCCCCTTTGGAAACACCATATATTTT. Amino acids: CASSDPPFGNTIYF.

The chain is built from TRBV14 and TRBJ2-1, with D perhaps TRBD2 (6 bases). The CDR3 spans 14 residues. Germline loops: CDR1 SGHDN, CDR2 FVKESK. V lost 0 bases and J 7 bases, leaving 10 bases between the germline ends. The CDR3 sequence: CASSQEVGGNEQFF. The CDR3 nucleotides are TGTGCCAGCAGCCAAGAGGTGGGGGGAAATGAGCAGTTCTTC.

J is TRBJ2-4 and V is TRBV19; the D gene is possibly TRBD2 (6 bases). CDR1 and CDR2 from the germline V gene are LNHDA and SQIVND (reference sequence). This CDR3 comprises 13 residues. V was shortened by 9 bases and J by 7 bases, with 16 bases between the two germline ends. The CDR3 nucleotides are TGTGCCAGCTCGACGGTTGGGGGGAACATTCAGTACTTC. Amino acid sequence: CASSTVGGNIQYF.

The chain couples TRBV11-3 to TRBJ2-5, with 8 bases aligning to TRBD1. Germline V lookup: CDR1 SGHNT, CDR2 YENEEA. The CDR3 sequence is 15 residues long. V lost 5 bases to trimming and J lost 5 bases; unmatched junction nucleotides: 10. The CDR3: CASSAAGTGGETQYF. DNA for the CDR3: TGTGCCAGCAGCGCCGCCGGGACAGGAGGGGAGACCCAGTACTTC.

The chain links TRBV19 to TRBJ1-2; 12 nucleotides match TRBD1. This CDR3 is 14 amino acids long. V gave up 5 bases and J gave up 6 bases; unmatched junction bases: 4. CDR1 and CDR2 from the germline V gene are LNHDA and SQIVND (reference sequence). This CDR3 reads CASSGGQGADGYTF. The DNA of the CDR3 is TGTGCCAGTAGTGGGGGACAGGGGGCCGATGGCTACACCTTC.

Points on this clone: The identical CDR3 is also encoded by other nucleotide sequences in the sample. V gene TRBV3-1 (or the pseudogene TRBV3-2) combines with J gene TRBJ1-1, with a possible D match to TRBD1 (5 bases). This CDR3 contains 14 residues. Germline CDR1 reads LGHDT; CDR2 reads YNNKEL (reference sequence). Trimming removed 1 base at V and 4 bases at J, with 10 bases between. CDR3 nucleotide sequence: TGTGCCAGCAGCCAAGCGGGGGGAAGCACTGAAGCTTTCTTT. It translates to CASSQAGGSTEAFF.

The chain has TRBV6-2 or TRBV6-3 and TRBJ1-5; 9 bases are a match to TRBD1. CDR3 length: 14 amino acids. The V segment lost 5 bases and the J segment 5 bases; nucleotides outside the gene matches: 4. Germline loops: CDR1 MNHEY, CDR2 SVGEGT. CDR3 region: CASSQGTGHQPQHF. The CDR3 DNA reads TGTGCCAGCAGTCAAGGGACAGGGCATCAGCCCCAGCATTTT.

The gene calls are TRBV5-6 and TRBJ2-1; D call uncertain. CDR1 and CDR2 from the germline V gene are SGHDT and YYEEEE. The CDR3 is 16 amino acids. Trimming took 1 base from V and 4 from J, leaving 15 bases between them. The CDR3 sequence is CASSLNLGILYNEQFF. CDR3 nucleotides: TGTGCCAGCAGCTTGAATCTCGGCATCCTTTACAATGAGCAGTTCTTC.

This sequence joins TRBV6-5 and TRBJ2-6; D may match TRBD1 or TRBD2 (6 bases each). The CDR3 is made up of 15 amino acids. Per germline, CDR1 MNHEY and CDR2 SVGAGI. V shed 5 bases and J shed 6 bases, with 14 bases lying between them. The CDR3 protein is CASSPPEGEANVLTF. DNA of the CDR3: TGTGCCAGCAGTCCGCCGGAGGGGGAGGCCAACGTCCTGACTTTC.

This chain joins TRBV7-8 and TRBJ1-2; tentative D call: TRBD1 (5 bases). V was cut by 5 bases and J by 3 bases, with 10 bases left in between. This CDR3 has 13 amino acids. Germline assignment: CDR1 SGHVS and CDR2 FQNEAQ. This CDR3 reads CASSRDSYYGYTF. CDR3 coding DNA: TGTGCCAGCAGCCGCGACAGTTACTATGGCTACACCTTC.

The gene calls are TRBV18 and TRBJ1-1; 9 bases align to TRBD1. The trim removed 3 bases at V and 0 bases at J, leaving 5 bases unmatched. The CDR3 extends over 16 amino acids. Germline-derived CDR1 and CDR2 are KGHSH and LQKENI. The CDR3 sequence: CASSPAGTGLNTEAFF. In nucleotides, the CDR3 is TGTGCCAGCTCACCTGCCGGGACAGGGCTGAACACTGAAGCTTTCTTT.

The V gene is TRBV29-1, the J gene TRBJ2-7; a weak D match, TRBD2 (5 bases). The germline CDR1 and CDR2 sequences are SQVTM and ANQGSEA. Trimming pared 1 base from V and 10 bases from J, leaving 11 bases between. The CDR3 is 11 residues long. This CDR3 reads CSVEVAGFQYF. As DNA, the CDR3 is TGCAGCGTTGAAGTGGCGGGTTTTCAGTACTTC.

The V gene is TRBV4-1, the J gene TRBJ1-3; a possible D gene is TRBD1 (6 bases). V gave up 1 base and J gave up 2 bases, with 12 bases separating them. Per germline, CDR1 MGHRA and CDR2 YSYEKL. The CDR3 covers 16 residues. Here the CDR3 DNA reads TGCGCCAGCAGCCAAGTCCCGCCAGGGGCTGGAAACACCATATATTTT. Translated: CASSQVPPGAGNTIYF.

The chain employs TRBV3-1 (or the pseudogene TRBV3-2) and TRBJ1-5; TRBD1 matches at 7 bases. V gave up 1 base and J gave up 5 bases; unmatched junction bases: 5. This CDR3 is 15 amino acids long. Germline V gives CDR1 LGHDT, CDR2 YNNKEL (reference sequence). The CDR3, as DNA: TGTGCCAGCAGCCAAGGAGGGGGCGCGGATCAGCCCCAGCATTTT. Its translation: CASSQGGGADQPQHF.

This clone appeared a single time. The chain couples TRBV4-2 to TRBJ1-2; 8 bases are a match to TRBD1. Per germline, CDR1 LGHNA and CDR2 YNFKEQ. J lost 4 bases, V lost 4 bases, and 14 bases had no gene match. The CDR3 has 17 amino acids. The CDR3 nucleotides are TGTGCCAGCAGCCTCGGCGCCGGGACAGGTGGGGGCTATGGCTACACCTTC. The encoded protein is CASSLGAGTGGGYGYTF.

CDR3 sequence: CASRLREGEKLFF. DNA for the CDR3: TGTGCCAGCAGACTCCGCGAGGGTGAAAAACTGTTTTTT. The V call is TRBV27, the J call TRBJ1-4; D gene unclear. The V and J ends lost 6 bases and 7 bases respectively, with 12 bases between them. The CDR3 spans 13 residues. CDR1 and CDR2 from the germline V gene are MNHEY and SMNVEV (reference sequence). Filled out from reference TRBV27 and TRBJ1-4, the complete variable domain reads EAQVTQNPRYLITVTGKKLTVTCSQNMNHEYMSWYRQDPGLGLRQIYYSMNVEVTDKGDVPEGYKVSRKEKRNFPLILESPSPNQTSLYFCASRLREGEKLFFGSGTQLSVL.

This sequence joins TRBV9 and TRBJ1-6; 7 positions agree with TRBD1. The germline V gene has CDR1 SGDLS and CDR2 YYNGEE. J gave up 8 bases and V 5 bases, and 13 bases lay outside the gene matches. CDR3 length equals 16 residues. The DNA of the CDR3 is TGTGCCAGCAGTGGCCCCCAGGACAGGTTTGATTCACCCCTCCACTTT. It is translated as CASSGPQDRFDSPLHF.

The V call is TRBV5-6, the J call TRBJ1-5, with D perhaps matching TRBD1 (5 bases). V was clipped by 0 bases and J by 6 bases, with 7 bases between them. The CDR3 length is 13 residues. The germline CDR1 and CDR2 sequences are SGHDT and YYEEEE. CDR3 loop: CASSLGGVQPQHF. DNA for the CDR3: TGTGCCAGCAGCTTGGGAGGGGTTCAGCCCCAGCATTTT.

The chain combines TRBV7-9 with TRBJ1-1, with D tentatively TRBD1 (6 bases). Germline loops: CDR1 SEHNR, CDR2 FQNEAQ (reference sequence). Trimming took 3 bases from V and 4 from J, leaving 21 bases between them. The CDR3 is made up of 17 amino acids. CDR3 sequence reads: CASSFSSGLGGRTEAFF. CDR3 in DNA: TGTGCCAGCAGCTTCTCGAGCGGGTTGGGGGGCCGCACTGAAGCTTTCTTT.

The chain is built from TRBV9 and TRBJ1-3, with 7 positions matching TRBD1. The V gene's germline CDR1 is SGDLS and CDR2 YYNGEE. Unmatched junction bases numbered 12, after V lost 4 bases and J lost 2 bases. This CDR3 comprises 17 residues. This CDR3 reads CASSTRQGPEPGNTIYF. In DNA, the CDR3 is TGTGCCAGCAGCACTCGACAGGGACCTGAACCTGGAAACACCATATATTTT. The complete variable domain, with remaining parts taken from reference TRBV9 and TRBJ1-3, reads DSGVTQTPKHLITATGQRVTLRCSPRSGDLSVYWYQQSLDQGLQFLIQYYNGEERAKGNILERFSAQQFPDLHSELNLSSLELGDSALYFCASSTRQGPEPGNTIYFGEGSWLTVV.

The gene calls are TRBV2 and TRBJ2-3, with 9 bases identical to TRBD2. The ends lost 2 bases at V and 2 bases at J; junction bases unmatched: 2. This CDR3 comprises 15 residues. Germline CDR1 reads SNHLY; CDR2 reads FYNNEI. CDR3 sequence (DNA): TGTGCCAGCAGTGAACCTAGCGGGACCACAGATACGCAGTATTTT. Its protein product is CASSEPSGTTDTQYF.

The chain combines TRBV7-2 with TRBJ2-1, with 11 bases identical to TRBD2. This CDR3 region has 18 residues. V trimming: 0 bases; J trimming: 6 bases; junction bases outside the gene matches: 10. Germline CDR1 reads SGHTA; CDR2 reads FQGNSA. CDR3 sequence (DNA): TGTGCCAGCAGCTTAGCGAGGGGACTAGCGGCCCCAAGCAATGAGCAGTTCTTC. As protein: CASSLARGLAAPSNEQFF.

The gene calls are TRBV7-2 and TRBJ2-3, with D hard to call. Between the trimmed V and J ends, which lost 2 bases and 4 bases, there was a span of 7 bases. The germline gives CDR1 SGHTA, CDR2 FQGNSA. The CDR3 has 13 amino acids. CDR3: CASSLLMADTQYF. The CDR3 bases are TGTGCCAGCAGCTTACTGATGGCAGATACGCAGTATTTT.

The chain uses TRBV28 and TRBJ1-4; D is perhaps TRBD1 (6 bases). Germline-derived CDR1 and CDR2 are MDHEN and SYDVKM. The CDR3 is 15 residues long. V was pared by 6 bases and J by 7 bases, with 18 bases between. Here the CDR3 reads CASRLTGQIAEKLFF. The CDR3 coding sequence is TGTGCCAGCAGGCTAACAGGGCAGATTGCTGAAAAACTGTTTTTT. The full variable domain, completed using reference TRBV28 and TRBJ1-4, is DVKVTQSSRYLVKRTGEKVFLECVQDMDHENMFWYRQDPGLGLRLIYFSYDVKMKEKGDIPEGYSVSREKKERFSLILESASTNQTSMYLCASRLTGQIAEKLFFGSGTQLSVL.

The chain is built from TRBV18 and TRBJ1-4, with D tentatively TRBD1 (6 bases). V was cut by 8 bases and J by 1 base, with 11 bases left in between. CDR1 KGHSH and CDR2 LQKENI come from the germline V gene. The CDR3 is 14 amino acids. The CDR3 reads CASTKGGTNEKLFF. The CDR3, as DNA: TGTGCCAGCACCAAAGGGGGAACTAATGAAAAACTGTTTTTT.

The CDR3 DNA reads TGTGCCAGCAGTTTCGGACAGGGTCGGGCTTTCTTT. As protein: CASSFGQGRAFF. The genes are TRBV28 and TRBJ1-1, with 8 nucleotides matching TRBD1. Germline values: CDR1 MDHEN, CDR2 SYDVKM. The J segment lost 11 bases and the V segment lost 3 bases, leaving 5 bases of the junction unmatched. This CDR3 has 12 residues.

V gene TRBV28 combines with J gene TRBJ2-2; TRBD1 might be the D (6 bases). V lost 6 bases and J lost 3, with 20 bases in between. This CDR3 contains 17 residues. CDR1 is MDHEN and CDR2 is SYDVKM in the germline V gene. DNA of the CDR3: TGTGCCAGCAGGCTAACGACCGGGACATACGACACCGGGGAGCTGTTTTTT. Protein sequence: CASRLTTGTYDTGELFF.

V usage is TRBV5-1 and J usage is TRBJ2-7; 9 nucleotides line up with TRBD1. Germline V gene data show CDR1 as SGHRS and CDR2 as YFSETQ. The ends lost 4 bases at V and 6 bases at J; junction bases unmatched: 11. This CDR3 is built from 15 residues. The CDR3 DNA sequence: TGCGCCAGCAGCCCCGGGACAGGGTTCGATTCCGAGCAGTACTTC. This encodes CASSPGTGFDSEQYF.